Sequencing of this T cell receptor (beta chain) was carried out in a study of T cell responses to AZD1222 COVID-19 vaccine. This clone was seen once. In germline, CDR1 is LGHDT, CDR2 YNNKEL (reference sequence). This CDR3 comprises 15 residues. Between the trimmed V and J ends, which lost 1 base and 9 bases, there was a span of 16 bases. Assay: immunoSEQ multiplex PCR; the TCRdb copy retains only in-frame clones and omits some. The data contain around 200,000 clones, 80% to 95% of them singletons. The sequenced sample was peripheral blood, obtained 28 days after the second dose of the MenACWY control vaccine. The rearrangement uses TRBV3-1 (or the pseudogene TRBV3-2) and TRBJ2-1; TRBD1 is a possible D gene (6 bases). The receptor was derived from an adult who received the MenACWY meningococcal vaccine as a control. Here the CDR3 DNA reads TGTGCCAGCAGCCAAGTTCCAAGGGGGTTGAGTGAGCAGTTCTTC. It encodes CASSQVPRGLSEQFF.